The rows below give T cell receptor beta chains drawn from one sample of a study of cytomegalovirus exposure and HLA in healthy donors. Profiled with immunoSEQ multiplex PCR; TCRdb holds only in-frame clones, not every one. Of 150,000 to 200,000 clones listed, about 80% are singletons. Sequenced: PBMCs. The receptors stem from a man younger than 45 in good health and CMV-seronegative. CDR3s include the opening cysteine and the closing phenylalanine or tryptophan.

V gene,J gene,CDR3 protein
TRBV11-2,TRBJ1-1,CASSLRQGNTEAFF
TRBV10-2,TRBJ2-1,CASSDGNEQFF
TRBV5-6,TRBJ2-5,CASSGRRSGQETQYF
TRBV5-1,TRBJ2-3,CASSKTSGTNTDTQYF
TRBV29-1,TRBJ1-6,CSVDPGGGSPLHF
TRBV7-9,TRBJ1-4,CASSLKSGGEGEKLFF
TRBV29-1,TRBJ2-1,CSADRGLLDEQFF
TRBV12-2,TRBJ2-7,CASRPRGSGTSGSRGTYEQYF
TRBV6-1,TRBJ1-1,CASSAPTGGQNEAFF
TRBV6-5,TRBJ1-5,CASSYDRRTQHF
TRBV2,TRBJ2-5,CASSDGTGKETQYF
TRBV19,TRBJ1-1,CASRDKMNTEAFF
TRBV6-1,TRBJ1-4,CASRGARADEKLFF
TRBV6-5,TRBJ1-5,CASSPEGGSNQPQHF
TRBV6-1,TRBJ2-2,CASGGQGDTGELFF
TRBV15,TRBJ2-3,CATRDPNEGRPTDTQYF
TRBV10-3,TRBJ2-7,CAISESSGQAFYEQYF
TRBV15,TRBJ1-2,CATSSGGNYGYTF
TRBV9,TRBJ1-2,CASSSGTGVKGYTF
TRBV9,TRBJ2-3,CASSEGQEDTQYF
TRBV7-6,TRBJ2-7,CASSPRLAADSYEQYF
TRBV5-1,TRBJ1-1,CASSLPGQGSGEAFF
TRBV7-6,TRBJ2-3,CATKGGFSTDTQYF
TRBV21-1,TRBJ1-1,CARGGDRTGAYTEAFF
TRBV27,TRBJ2-1,CASRKDRGSYNEQFF
TRBV28,TRBJ2-7,CASSPGYREQYF
TRBV28,TRBJ2-1,CASSRRLAGNEQFF
TRBV6-5,TRBJ1-3,CASNYGTGMSGNTIYF
TRBV11-1,TRBJ2-7,CASSVTGGAGYEQYF
TRBV21-1,TRBJ1-5,CASSKVGRPYSNQPQHF
TRBV18,TRBJ2-1,CASSPYRENNEQFF
TRBV19,TRBJ2-6,CASSIGTGAGANVLTF
TRBV5-1,TRBJ1-1,CASRARQGGNTEAFF
TRBV5-1,TRBJ2-1,CASSRTGGSEQFF
TRBV7-9,TRBJ2-3,CASSSGTSFYTGGDTQYF
TRBV9,TRBJ2-3,CASSGQMGTQYF
TRBV27,TRBJ2-1,CASRVTGTGKGHEQFF
TRBV29-1,TRBJ2-7,CSVEEDRYEQYF
TRBV9,TRBJ1-6,CASSRSDRGNAPLHF
TRBV29-1,TRBJ2-7,CSVEKGQGGYEQYF
TRBV6-6,TRBJ2-5,CASSSYLAGGEETQYF
TRBV9,TRBJ2-7,CASSVSGRGYEQYF
TRBV7-9,TRBJ2-7,CSGGQGSYEQYF
TRBV5-5,TRBJ1-1,CASSFGRYTEAFF
TRBV6-1,TRBJ1-2,CASSESSNYGYTF
TRBV27,TRBJ1-2,CASSPDRQGVTSGYTF
TRBV5-4,TRBJ2-7,CASRGRTGGSYEQYF